These 29 T cell receptor beta chains came from one sample sequenced in a study of T cell clonality in common variable immunodeficiency. Profiling relied on immunoSEQ multiplex PCR, and the TCRdb table lists in-frame clones only, not all of them. The profile covers around 55,000 clones, none occurring a single time. The sequencing input was peripheral blood mononuclear cells. All receptors come from a person aged 18 to 70 in good health.

This clone has ten or more counts. The CDR3 end is not reached by the read, which stops 3 residues before it; the germline J gene fills it in. This sequence joins TRBV30 and TRBJ1-2; D is ambiguous. Per the germline V gene, CDR1 is GTSNPN and CDR2 is SVGIG (reference sequence). This CDR3 spans 11 amino acids. V dropped 5 bases and J dropped 5 bases, with 9 bases sitting between them. CDR3 DNA, as far as it was read: TGTGCCTGGGGCCCACATTATGGC. The encoded protein is CAWGPHYG. The full CDR3 protein is CAWGPHYGYTF.

In the case of this clone: The read terminates 3 residues before the CDR3 end, so the remaining end is supplied by the germline J gene. The chain combines TRBV30 with TRBJ1-2; tentative D call: TRBD1 (5 bases). Germline CDR1 is GTSNPN and CDR2 is SVGIG (reference sequence). The CDR3 is made up of 13 amino acids. CDR3: CAWSIRAFDDYTF. The CDR3 DNA, read in part, is TGTGCCTGGAGTATCAGGGCATTCGATGAC.

This clone occurred many times. The read ends 3 residues shy of where the CDR3 ends; the end is completed using the germline J gene. The chain couples TRBV9 to TRBJ2-1, with 8 bases fitting TRBD2. Germline V CDR1 and CDR2: SGDLS, YYNGEE. Trimming removed 0 bases from V and 3 bases from J; junction bases left unmatched: 5. The CDR3 is made up of 16 amino acids. The DNA read from the CDR3 is TGTGCCAGCAGCGTAGTGGCGGGAGGATACTACAATGAG. Translated: CASSVVAGGYYNE. The full CDR3 protein reads CASSVVAGGYYNEQFF.

This clone showed up many times. The read gets to within 3 residues of the CDR3 end, and the germline J gene fills in the rest. The rearrangement links TRBV19 to TRBJ2-7; no reliable D call. Deletions cut 3 bases from V and 3 bases from J, with 9 bases between. CDR3 length: 13 amino acids. Per the germline V gene, CDR1 is LNHDA and CDR2 is SQIVND (reference sequence). The CDR3 region is CASSMAQNYEQYF. The covered CDR3 bases are TGTGCCAGTAGTATGGCTCAAAACTACGAG.

This clone was picked up many times. Coverage ceases 3 residues before the CDR3 finishes, and the germline J gene fills in the end. The J gene is TRBJ2-2, the V gene TRBV7-2, with 7 bases aligning to TRBD2. This CDR3 region has 15 residues. V gave up 1 base and J gave up 6 bases; unmatched junction bases: 5. CDR1 is SGHTA, CDR2 FQGNSA, per germline. Incomplete CDR3 DNA: TGTGCCAGCAGCTTAGGCGGGAGTGTCGCCGGGGAG. Residues: CASSLGGSVAGE. The whole CDR3 region reads CASSLGGSVAGELFF. Supplemented by reference TRBV7-2 and TRBJ2-2, the full variable domain reads GAGVSQSPSNKVTEKGKDVELRCDPISGHTALYWYRQSLGQGLEFLIYFQGNSAPDKSGLPSDRFSAERTGGSVSTLTIQRTQQEDSAVYLCASSLGGSVAGELFFGEGSRLTVL.

Ten or more counts support this clone. Sequencing ends 3 residues short of the CDR3 end; the germline J gene provides the rest. The V gene is TRBV10-3, the J gene TRBJ1-2; 12 bases match TRBD1. The CDR3 covers 16 residues. V dropped 6 bases and J dropped 3; count of bases not matched to a gene: 8. The V gene's germline CDR1 is ENHRY and CDR2 SYGVKD. The sequenced part of the CDR3 DNA is TGTGCCATCAGGGGGACAGGGGGCGCAGTGGACTATGGC. It is translated as CAIRGTGGAVDYG. The full CDR3 protein is CAIRGTGGAVDYGYTF.

CDR3 amino acids: CAWSPDRDQPQHF. The DNA read from the CDR3 is TGTGCCTGGAGTCCAGACAGAGATCAGCCC. The chain employs TRBV30 and TRBJ1-5; weak D call: TRBD1 (5 bases). Sequencing ends 3 residues short of the CDR3 end; the germline J gene provides the rest. The length of the CDR3 is 13 residues. Looked up from germline, CDR1 is GTSNPN and CDR2 is SVGIG (reference sequence). The V end lost 2 bases, the J end lost 5 bases, and 10 bases lay between the germline ends.

This clone was counted ten times or more. This chain's CDR3 is CASSLGTSGGATQYF. The covered CDR3 bases are TGTGCCAGCAGTTTGGGGACTAGCGGGGGAGCTACG. This chain links TRBV12-3 or TRBV12-4 with TRBJ2-3, with 14 positions matching TRBD2. The CDR3 end is not reached by the read, which stops 3 residues before it; the germline J gene fills it in. Trimming cost V 3 bases and J 8 bases; bases outside gene matches: 4. The CDR3 is 15 residues long.

This clone was detected many times. The missing CDR3 end, 3 residues past where the read stops, is filled in from the germline J gene. V and J are TRBV9 and TRBJ2-1; D gene unclear. Trimming took 0 bases from V and 4 from J, leaving 20 bases between them. CDR3 length: 18 amino acids. Germline V gene data show CDR1 as SGDLS and CDR2 as YYNGEE. CDR3 in amino acids: CASSVDVSGRLSYNEQFF. The CDR3 DNA, read in part, is TGTGCCAGCAGCGTAGACGTTAGTGGGCGCCTCTCGTACAATGAG.

This clone came up many times. Read sequence stops 3 residues before the CDR3 end, and the germline J gene provides the missing end. This chain connects TRBV29-1 to TRBJ1-1; 11 nucleotides agree with TRBD1. Germline CDR1 reads SQVTM; CDR2 reads ANQGSEA. Trimming removed 7 bases from V and 2 bases from J; junction bases left unmatched: 6. This CDR3 spans 14 amino acids. Incomplete CDR3 DNA: TGCAGCGCCCGGACAGGGGGCCAAAACACTGAA. Its protein is CSARTGGQNTE. The full CDR3 sequence reads CSARTGGQNTEAFF.

Many counts were recorded for this clone. The read terminates 3 residues before the CDR3 end, so the remaining end is supplied by the germline J gene. This rearrangement joins TRBV10-1 to TRBJ2-2; tentative D call: TRBD2 (6 bases). Germline CDR1 is WNHNN and CDR2 is SYGVQD (reference sequence). Trimming stripped 3 bases from V and 6 bases from J, with 8 bases between. This CDR3 has 13 residues. The CDR3 reads CASSDREAGELFF. Partial CDR3 DNA: TGCGCCAGCAGTGACAGGGAGGCCGGGGAG.

This clone was detected many times. CDR3 residues: CSAPVGGKGRNEQFF. The sequenced CDR3 bases are TGCAGTGCCCCGGTAGGGGGCAAGGGGAGGAATGAG. This chain connects TRBV20-1 to TRBJ2-1; maybe TRBD1 (7 bases). The CDR3 end lies 3 residues beyond the end of the read and is filled in from the germline J gene. This CDR3 contains 15 residues. V lost 6 bases to trimming and J lost 7 bases, with 22 bases between them. Germline V lookup: CDR1 DFQATT, CDR2 SNEGSKA (reference sequence).

Ten or more counts support this clone. The read falls 3 residues short of the CDR3 end, and the missing part is taken from the germline J gene. The rearrangement uses TRBV6-1 and TRBJ1-6; 7 bases fit TRBD1. Germline V gives CDR1 MNHNS, CDR2 SASEGT. The CDR3 totals 14 residues. The junction had 4 bases not matched to a gene; V was cut back by 4 bases and J by 7 bases. CDR3 DNA (partial): TGTGCCAGCAGTGGTCAGGGGGAGAATTCACCC. Protein: CASSGQGENSP. The CDR3 reads in full as CASSGQGENSPLHF.

This clone was counted ten times or more. The read stops 3 residues short of the end of the CDR3; the missing end is completed from the germline J gene. The V gene is TRBV6-2 or TRBV6-3, the J gene TRBJ1-2; 7 bases match TRBD1. CDR1 MNHEY and CDR2 SVGEGT come from the germline V gene. The CDR3 covers 15 residues. Trimming removed 2 bases from V and 7 bases from J; junction bases left unmatched: 10. CDR3 bases read: TGTGCCAGCAGTTACGGTGGGGCAGGGGGTTTTGGC. Translated: CASSYGGAGGFG. The CDR3 reads in full as CASSYGGAGGFGYTF.

This clone was counted ten times or more. From the germline J gene comes the end of the CDR3, since the read stops 3 residues before it. The chain links TRBV11-2 to TRBJ1-1; perhaps TRBD1 as D (5 bases). The CDR3 covers 12 residues. Germline V lookup: CDR1 SGHAT, CDR2 FQNNGV. Partial CDR3 DNA: TGTGCCAGCAGCCGGGGGGACCCTAGA. This encodes CASSRGDPR. The whole CDR3 protein reads CASSRGDPRAFF.

This clone has ten or more counts. The observed sequence ends 3 residues before the CDR3 terminus, with the missing tail filled in from the germline J gene. J is TRBJ2-3 and V is TRBV20-1; D is tentatively TRBD1 or TRBD2 (5 bases each). Germline CDR1 is DFQATT and CDR2 is SNEGSKA (reference sequence). This CDR3 has 14 amino acids. The sequenced CDR3 bases are TGCAGTGCGGACGAGAGAGGGGTAGAAGAGACG. Protein: CSADERGVEET. The complete CDR3 reads CSADERGVEETQYF.

The table lists this clone with many counts. The read falls 3 residues short of the CDR3 end, and the missing part is taken from the germline J gene. The chain couples TRBV4-1 to TRBJ1-4, with 7 positions matching TRBD1. The CDR3 is 17 amino acids. V was clipped by 0 bases and J by 2 bases; unmatched bases: 6. CDR1 and CDR2 from the germline V gene are MGHRA and YSYEKL. Partial CDR3 DNA: TGCGCCAGCAGCCAAGAGACGACAGGGCGGACTAATGAAAAA. This translates into CASSQETTGRTNEK. The CDR3 as a whole reads CASSQETTGRTNEKLFF.

This clone was seen at least ten times. The CDR3 end is not reached by the read, which stops 3 residues before it; the germline J gene fills it in. V is TRBV30 and J is TRBJ2-1; D not certain. V lost 2 bases, J lost 7 bases, and 12 bases lay in between. Germline CDR1 reads GTSNPN; CDR2 reads SVGIG (reference sequence). CDR3 size: 13 residues. CDR3 loop: CAWSFTLSNEQFF. The DNA read from the CDR3 is TGTGCCTGGAGTTTTACCCTATCGAATGAG.

About this clone itself: The CDR3 goes on 3 residues after the read ends, and that part is filled in from the germline J gene. The V call is TRBV2, the J call TRBJ1-6, with D perhaps TRBD1 (5 bases). V was clipped by 4 bases and J by 6 bases, with 13 bases between them. The CDR3 is made up of 15 amino acids. Germline V gives CDR1 SNHLY, CDR2 FYNNEI. The CDR3 region is CASSVSTVGNSPLHF. Partial CDR3 DNA: TGTGCCAGCAGTGTTTCGACAGTAGGTAATTCACCC.

On this clone itself: The read ends 3 residues shy of where the CDR3 ends; the end is completed using the germline J gene. This rearrangement joins TRBV20-1 to TRBJ2-1; 10 bases are a match to TRBD2. This CDR3 is built from 13 residues. J gave up 5 bases and V 8 bases, and 6 bases lay outside the gene matches. Germline CDR1 is DFQATT and CDR2 is SNEGSKA (reference sequence). CDR3 DNA, as far as it was read: TGCAGTCTCACTAGCGGGACAGACAATGAG. Its translation: CSLTSGTDNE. The CDR3 in full is CSLTSGTDNEQFF.

This clone was seen at least ten times. Sequencing ends 3 residues short of the CDR3 end; the germline J gene provides the rest. J is TRBJ2-3 and V is TRBV11-2; D is unclear. From germline, CDR1 is SGHAT and CDR2 FQNNGV. This CDR3 has 13 residues. V lost 5 bases and J 2 bases, leaving 8 bases between the germline ends. CDR3: CASSLRYTDTQYF. The CDR3 DNA, read in part, is TGTGCCAGCAGCCTCAGATACACAGATACG.

This clone was seen at least ten times. One end of the junction varies from germline; a read error may be responsible. The sequenced fragment ends 3 residues before the CDR3 boundary, so the rest is inferred from the germline J gene. This chain connects TRBV4-2 to TRBJ1-6; maybe TRBD1 (5 bases). This CDR3 is built from 16 residues. Germline values: CDR1 LGHNA, CDR2 YNFKEQ. CDR3 DNA (partial): TGCGCCAGCAGCCAAGAAAGGGGTGGTAATAATTCACCC. Encoded protein: CASSQERGGNNSP. The entire CDR3 reads CASSQERGGNNSPLHF.

As regards this clone: The read falls 3 residues short of the CDR3 end, and the missing part is taken from the germline J gene. The V call is TRBV29-1, the J call TRBJ2-3; D ambiguous. CDR1 and CDR2 from the germline V gene are SQVTM and ANQGSEA. This CDR3 comprises 14 residues. The CDR3 protein is CSVVYEDSNQPQYF. The CDR3 bases that were read are TGCAGCGTTGTCTATGAGGATAGCAATCAGCCG.

This clone has a count of ten or more. Partial CDR3 DNA: TGTGCCAGCAGCCAACGGACAGGGCTTAACAATGAG. Its translation: CASSQRTGLNNE. The full CDR3 sequence reads CASSQRTGLNNEQFF. This chain links TRBV11-2 with TRBJ2-1, with 8 bases lining up with TRBD1. The read is 3 residues too short to cover the CDR3 end, so that end is filled in from the germline J gene. V dropped 5 bases and J dropped 5; count of bases not matched to a gene: 8. This CDR3 has 15 residues. Germline assignment: CDR1 SGHAT and CDR2 FQNNGV.

This clone appeared many times. Germline and junction disagree at one end, which may indicate a read error. This specimen includes other DNA sequences encoding the same CDR3. CDR3 DNA, as far as it was read: TGTGCCAGCAGTGGCCTACAGGGGGCAAACACTGAG. Translation gives CASSGLQGANTE. The complete CDR3 reads CASSGLQGANTEAFF. The rearrangement joins TRBV6-1 to TRBJ1-1; the match to TRBD1 covers 9 bases. The missing CDR3 end, 3 residues past where the read stops, is filled in from the germline J gene. The CDR3 runs 15 residues. Germline loops: CDR1 MNHNS, CDR2 SASEGT.

This clone was recorded at least ten times. The read stops 3 residues short of the end of the CDR3; the missing end is completed from the germline J gene. This rearrangement joins TRBV6-2 or TRBV6-3 to TRBJ1-1; unclear D gene. CDR3 length: 15 amino acids. Germline-derived CDR1 and CDR2 are MNHEY and SVGEGT. Trimming cost V 7 bases and J 0 bases, with 15 bases left between them. The sequenced part of the CDR3 DNA is TGTGCCAGCATACGCACGGCGGGGTTGAACACTGAA. It encodes CASIRTAGLNTE. The whole CDR3 sequence reads CASIRTAGLNTEAFF.

There are many counts of this clone. The CDR3: CASARGGGTDTQYF. The CDR3 bases that were read are TGTGCCAGCGCGCGGGGCGGGGGCACAGATACG. The chain has TRBV2 and TRBJ2-3, with a tentative D call TRBD2 (6 bases). The read halts 3 residues ahead of the CDR3 end, with the missing end drawn from the germline J gene. Germline loops: CDR1 SNHLY, CDR2 FYNNEI. Trimming left V 8 bases short and J 1 base short, with 13 bases between. The CDR3 has 14 amino acids.

This clone was recorded many times. The CDR3 is cut off 3 residues early in the read; its end comes from the germline J gene. V usage is TRBV5-1 and J usage is TRBJ2-1; 11 nucleotides match TRBD1. This CDR3 region has 15 residues. With 2 bases clipped from V and 7 bases from J, the junction kept 5 bases outside the gene matches. The germline CDR1 and CDR2 sequences are SGHRS and YFSETQ. CDR3: CASSFGTGGRNEQFF. CDR3 DNA (partial): TGCGCCAGCAGCTTCGGGACAGGGGGGAGGAATGAG. The full variable domain, rest sourced from reference TRBV5-1 and TRBJ2-1, is KAGVTQTPRYLIKTRGQQVTLSCSPISGHRSVSWYQQTPGQGLQFLFEYFSETQRNKGNFPGRFSGRQFSNSRSEMNVSTLELGDSALYLCASSFGTGGRNEQFFGPGTRLTVL.

This clone was detected only a few times. A read error may explain this, as a much larger clone is one base away. The read comes to an end 3 residues before the CDR3 does, leaving the germline J gene to fill in the end. Other DNA sequences within the sample encode an identical CDR3. The rearrangement joins TRBV7-6 to TRBJ1-6, with TRBD1 matching 9 bases. The length of the CDR3 is 13 residues. Germline V gene sequence: CDR1 SGHVS, CDR2 FNYEAQ. Partial CDR3 DNA: TGTGCCAGCAGTTGGGACAGGGATTCGCCC. Protein sequence: CASSWDRDSP. The whole CDR3 region reads CASSWDRDSPLHF. The variable domain in full, completed from reference TRBV7-6 and TRBJ1-6, reads GAGVSQSPRYKVTKRGQDVALRCDPISGHVSLYWYRQALGQGPEFLTYFNYEAQQDKSGLPNDRFSAERPEGSISTLTIQRTEQRDSAMYRCASSWDRDSPLHFGNGTRLTVT.